These T cell receptor beta chains were read from a single sample in a study of regulatory T cells in long-lasting Graves disease. TCRdb redid the calling of the multiplex PCR reads with MiXCR, one entry per CDR3 protein. The sample contains about 620,000 distinct CDR3 sequences, 16% of which appear only once. The same data also went into a second study, on T cells in Graves' hyperthyroidism and ophthalmopathy.

Here the sequenced sample was peripheral blood mononuclear cells (PBMCs), taken at new diagnosis, from a patient treated with antithyroid drugs. The source of these receptors is a woman in her 30s with Graves disease. CDR3s include the opening cysteine and the closing phenylalanine or tryptophan. The order of the fields is V gene, D gene, clone size, J gene, CDR3 DNA, CDR3 protein. A D gene is named only where the DNA matches it firmly. Clone size is stated in some rows and not others, as once, few, many or a class when expanded.

TRBV5-5	-	-	TRBJ2-5	TGTGCCAGCAGCTTCGGGGAAAAAGAGACCCAGTACTTC	CASSFGEKETQYF
TRBV29-1	-	-	TRBJ1-2	TGCAGCTTCAGACCCGCCAACTATGGCTACACCTTC	CSFRPANYGYTF
TRBV24-1	TRBD1	-	TRBJ2-1	TGTGCCACCAGCCGGACAGGGGGCTATAATGAGCAGTTCTTC	CATSRTGGYNEQFF
TRBV20-1	-	few	TRBJ1-4	TGCAGTGCTAGAGATTCTAAAAAGGGGGAAGAAAAACTGTTTTTT	CSARDSKKGEEKLFF
TRBV12-5	-	few	TRBJ2-5	TGTGCTAGTGGTTTGGACAGGGAGTGGGAGACCCAGTACTTC	CASGLDREWETQYF
TRBV2	TRBD2	many	TRBJ2-7	TGTGCCGCAGCGGGGGTAGCCGGGAACTACGAGCAGTACTTC	CAAAGVAGNYEQYF
TRBV18	-	few	TRBJ2-1	TGTGCCAGCTCACCGGTAAATGAGCAGTTCTTC	CASSPVNEQFF
TRBV5-1	TRBD1	few	TRBJ2-7	TGCGCCAGCAGCGAAGGGACAGGGGGTTACGAGCAGTACTTC	CASSEGTGGYEQYF
TRBV6-5	-	many	TRBJ2-2	TGTGCCAGCCGTTTGACCTTGACCGGGGAGCTGTTTTTT	CASRLTLTGELFF
TRBV7-9	-	few	TRBJ1-1	TGTGCCAACAGTCCGCGGGCTCTTGAAGCTTTCTTT	CANSPRALEAFF
TRBV19	TRBD1	few	TRBJ2-5	TGTGCCAGTAGCCTGACAGGGGCGGAGACCCAGTACTTC	CASSLTGAETQYF
TRBV27	-	many	TRBJ2-7	TGTGCCAGCATGGCCTTGGGAAGAGGAAGACCTACAGAACGCGAGCAGTACTTC	CASMALGRGRPTEREQYF
TRBV28	TRBD1	many	TRBJ2-7	TGTGCCAGCAGTTCGGGTGAAACAGGGGTGGCCTACGAGCAGTACTTC	CASSSGETGVAYEQYF
TRBV10-3	-	few	TRBJ1-1	TGTGCCATCAGTGAAGGGGAGTTGAACACTGAAGCTTTCTTT	CAISEGELNTEAFF
TRBV5-1	TRBD2	many	TRBJ2-1	TGCGCCAGCAGCCGCCAACTAGCGGAGTCCAATGAGCAGTTCTTC	CASSRQLAESNEQFF
TRBV18	-	few	TRBJ1-4	TGTGCCAGCTCACAGGGGACGGCAACTAATGAAAAACTGTTTTTT	CASSQGTATNEKLFF
TRBV2	-	many	TRBJ2-7	TGTGCCAGTGGAGGTCGGGTCTCCTACGAGCAGTACTTC	CASGGRVSYEQYF
TRBV2	-	-	TRBJ1-6	TGTGCCAGCAGCCGGAAGACGTCAAGCTCCTATAATTCACCCCTCCACTTT	CASSRKTSSSYNSPLHF
TRBV7-8	-	many	TRBJ1-2	TGTGCCAGCAGTAACTTGCGTCAGGGCTACACCTTC	CASSNLRQGYTF
TRBV28	-	many	TRBJ2-7	TGTGCCAGCAGTCGGCCCTCCAGGGGCGGGCAGCAGTACTTC	CASSRPSRGGQQYF
TRBV18	-	few	TRBJ1-1	TGTGCCAGCTCACCACCCGGGGACATCACTGAAGCTTTCTTT	CASSPPGDITEAFF
TRBV27	TRBD1	many	TRBJ1-5	TGTCATGAAGTGCCAGCAGTTAGGGACAGCCCGACCAACCCCAGCAATCAGCCCCAGCATTTT	CHEVPAVRDSPTNPSNQPQHF